The source of this T cell receptor beta chain is a study of T cell responses to AZD1222 COVID-19 vaccine. General observations from the study: As reported, nearly half of all spike-specific TCRs target variant regions that are unmutated.

Details on this clone: Antigen: not known.

Germline CDR1 and CDR2: SGHRS and YFSETQ. Between the trimmed V and J ends, which lost 0 bases and 4 bases, there was a span of 14 bases. The CDR3 contains 16 residues. Measured with immunoSEQ multiplex PCR; TCRdb has only the in-frame clones, and not every one. In the table there are around 78,000 clones, roughly 87% of which are singletons. The specimen was peripheral blood, collected on day 0 of AZD1222 vaccination. The chain combines TRBV5-1 with TRBJ1-3; a possible D gene is TRBD1 (5 bases). This clonotype was sampled from an adult in good health. The CDR3 DNA is TGCGCCAGCAGCTTGGACGGGCAGGGTATGGGAAACACCATATATTTT. It codes for CASSLDGQGMGNTIYF.